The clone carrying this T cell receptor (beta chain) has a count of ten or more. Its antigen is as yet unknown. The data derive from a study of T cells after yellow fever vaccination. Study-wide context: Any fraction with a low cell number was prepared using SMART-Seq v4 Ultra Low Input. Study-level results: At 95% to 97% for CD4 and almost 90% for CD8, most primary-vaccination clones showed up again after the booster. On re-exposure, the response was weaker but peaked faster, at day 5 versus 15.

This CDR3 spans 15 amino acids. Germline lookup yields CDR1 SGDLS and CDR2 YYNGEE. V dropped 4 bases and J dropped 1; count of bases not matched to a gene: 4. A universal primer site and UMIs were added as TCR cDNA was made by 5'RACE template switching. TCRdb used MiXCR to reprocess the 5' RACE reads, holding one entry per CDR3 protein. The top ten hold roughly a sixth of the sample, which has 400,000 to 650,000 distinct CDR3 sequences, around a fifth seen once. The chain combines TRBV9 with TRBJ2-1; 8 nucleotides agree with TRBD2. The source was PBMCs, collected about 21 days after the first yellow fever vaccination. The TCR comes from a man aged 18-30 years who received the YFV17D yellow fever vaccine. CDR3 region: CASSTGGVSYNEQFF. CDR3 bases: TGTGCCAGCAGCACCGGGGGGGTGTCCTACAATGAGCAGTTCTTC.